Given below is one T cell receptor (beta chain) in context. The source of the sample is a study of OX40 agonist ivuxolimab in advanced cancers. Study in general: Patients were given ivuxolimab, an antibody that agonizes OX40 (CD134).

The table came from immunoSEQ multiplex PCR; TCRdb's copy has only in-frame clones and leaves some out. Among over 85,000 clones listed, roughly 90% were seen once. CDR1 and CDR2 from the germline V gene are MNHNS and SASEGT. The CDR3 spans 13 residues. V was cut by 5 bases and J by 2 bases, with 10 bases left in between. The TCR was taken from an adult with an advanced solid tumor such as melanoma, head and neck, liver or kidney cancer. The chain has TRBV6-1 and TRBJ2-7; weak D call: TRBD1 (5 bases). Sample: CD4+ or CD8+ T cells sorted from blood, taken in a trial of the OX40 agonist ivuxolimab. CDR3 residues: CASSLDSAYEQYF. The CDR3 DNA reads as TGTGCCAGCAGTCTAGACAGTGCCTACGAGCAGTACTTC.